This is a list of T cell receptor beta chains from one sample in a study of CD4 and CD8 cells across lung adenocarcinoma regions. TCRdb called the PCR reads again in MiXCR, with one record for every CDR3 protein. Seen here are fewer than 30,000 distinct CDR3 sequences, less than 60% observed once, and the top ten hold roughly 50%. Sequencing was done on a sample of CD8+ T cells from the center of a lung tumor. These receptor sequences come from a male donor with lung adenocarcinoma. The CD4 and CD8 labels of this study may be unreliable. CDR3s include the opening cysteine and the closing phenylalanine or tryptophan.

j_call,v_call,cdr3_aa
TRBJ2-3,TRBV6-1,CASRTPGLATDAQYF
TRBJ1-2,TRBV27,CASRGATYGYTF
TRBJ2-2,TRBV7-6,CASSSEIPGTGGTGELFF
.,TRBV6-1,CASSEAGPGAEDTQYF
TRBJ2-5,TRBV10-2,CASGGHGGAGGETQYF
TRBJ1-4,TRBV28,CASSSGQGREKLFF
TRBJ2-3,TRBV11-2,CAGSRASGTDTQYF
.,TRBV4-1,CASSQVLRNEQYF
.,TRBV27,CASSPDRVRLEQFF
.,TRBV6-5,CASSFPGGTQYF
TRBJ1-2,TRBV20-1,CSARSGGFKNYGYTF
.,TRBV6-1,CAGRPPDTQYF
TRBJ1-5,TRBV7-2,CASSLQGGGPAQHF
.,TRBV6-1,CASSREATSYEQYF
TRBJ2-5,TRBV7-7,CASSLASQQGTQYF
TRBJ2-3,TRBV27,CASSLSRGTETSTDTQYF
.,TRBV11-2,CASSLDRGLGQETQYF
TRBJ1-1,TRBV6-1,CASSRQLNTEAFF
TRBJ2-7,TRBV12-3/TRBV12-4,CASKGVPYEQYF
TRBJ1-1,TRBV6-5,CASSYPSGVGTEAFF
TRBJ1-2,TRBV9,CASSAAVGTLGGYTF
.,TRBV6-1,CASIPGLFPGETQYF
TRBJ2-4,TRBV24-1,CATGQGANNKQYF
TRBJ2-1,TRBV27,CASSLAGGPSNEQFF
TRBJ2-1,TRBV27,CASSPGAGPSSYNEQFF
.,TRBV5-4,CASSVGGLGAKDTQYF
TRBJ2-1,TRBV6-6,CASRNTRSVWIQFF
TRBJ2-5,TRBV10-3,CAGRGHPDQETQYF